The table lists the clone carrying this T cell receptor (beta chain) with many counts. This entry is derived from a study of HIV-infected patients and healthy controls. Reverse transcription used around 500 ng RNA and constant-region primers for alpha and beta. Each of the alpha and beta chains got its own library through chain-specific third strand synthesis with indices. Using its own MiXCR run on the 5' RACE reads, TCRdb lists one record per CDR3 protein. The table lists 7,500 or so distinct CDR3 sequences, approximately 8.4% of them singletons. Whole blood was used without fractionation, so all unsorted peripheral T cells were included. Germline lookup yields CDR1 SGHKS and CDR2 YYEKEE (reference sequence). The CDR3 runs 13 residues. V gave up 1 base and J gave up 2 bases, with 6 bases separating them.

The chain uses TRBV5-5 and TRBJ1-2; D unresolved. This specimen consisted of blood, obtained before antiretroviral therapy. The receptor was isolated from an adult with HIV infection. CDR3 region: CASSLTENYGYTF. CDR3 nucleotides: TGTGCCAGCAGCTTGACAGAAAACTATGGCTACACCTTC.